This TCR beta chain was observed in a study of blood T cell repertoires in COVID-19. Study-level background: PBMCs, B-cell-depleted T cells, or T cells provided the cDNA or gDNA that made up the material.

CDR3 size: 13 residues. Trimming took 3 bases from V and 14 from J; bases not matched to a gene: 7. Germline assignment: CDR1 KGHDR and CDR2 SFDVKD. Clones were sequenced by immunoSEQ multiplex PCR, and TCRdb holds only the in-frame ones, with some missing. The sample shows a few hundred thousand clones, 89% of them seen only once. This clone was observed once. This chain uses TRBV24-1 with TRBJ2-3; 10 bases match TRBD1. The clonotype comes from a woman aged 40-49 years who had recovered from COVID-19. Sequences were obtained from peripheral blood. In DNA form, the CDR3 reads TGTGCCACCAGTGATCCCGGGACAGGGGATCGGTATTTT. It yields the protein CATSDPGTGDRYF.